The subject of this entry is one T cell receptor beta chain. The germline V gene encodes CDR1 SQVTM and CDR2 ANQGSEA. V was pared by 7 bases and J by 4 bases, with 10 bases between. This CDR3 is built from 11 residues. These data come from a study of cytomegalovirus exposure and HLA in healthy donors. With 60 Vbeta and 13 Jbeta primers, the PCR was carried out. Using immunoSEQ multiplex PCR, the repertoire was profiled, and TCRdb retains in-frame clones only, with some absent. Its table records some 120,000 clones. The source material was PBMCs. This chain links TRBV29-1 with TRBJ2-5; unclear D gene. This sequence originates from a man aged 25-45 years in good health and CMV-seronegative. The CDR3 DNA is TGCAGCGCGTACCCGGGAGAGACCCAGTACTTC. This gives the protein CSAYPGETQYF.